The 21 T cell receptor beta chains in this list originate from one sample, sequenced in a study of response to subunit inactivated influenza vaccine. TCRdb processed the RT-PCR reads anew with MiXCR; each CDR3 protein has one entry. The sample includes approximately 500,000 distinct CDR3 sequences, 13% of them seen just once. Sequenced here: PBMCs from blood, sampled 40 to 50 days after vaccination. These receptors all come from a man aged 45-60 years who received an inactivated influenza vaccine.

The CDR3 DNA sequence: TGTGCCAGCAGTTTATATGGTGGAAACACCATATATTTT. Translating it yields CASSLYGGNTIYF. This chain joins TRBV28 and TRBJ1-3, with D unclear. Germline values: CDR1 MDHEN, CDR2 SYDVKM. Trimming stripped 1 base from V and 3 bases from J, with 4 bases between. This CDR3 has 13 residues. The full variable domain, in which reference TRBV28 and TRBJ1-3 provide the parts outside the CDR3, is DVKVTQSSRYLVKRTGEKVFLECVQDMDHENMFWYRQDPGLGLRLIYFSYDVKMKEKGDIPEGYSVSREKKERFSLILESASTNQTSMYLCASSLYGGNTIYFGEGSWLTVV.

The table lists this clonotype with many counts. The chain's CDR3 is CASSLGLGSTDTQYF. The CDR3 bases are TGTGCCAGCAGTTTAGGTTTAGGGAGCACAGATACGCAGTATTTT. This chain uses TRBV12-3 or TRBV12-4 with TRBJ2-3, with D uncertain. CDR3 length equals 15 residues. V dropped 1 base and J dropped 0 bases, with 8 bases sitting between them.

This clonotype has only a few counts. The chain links TRBV11-2 to TRBJ1-4, with 11 bases matching TRBD1. Germline V lookup: CDR1 SGHAT, CDR2 FQNNGV. The CDR3 has 18 amino acids. V was pared by 5 bases and J by 5 bases, with 13 bases of the junction left unmatched. The chain's CDR3 is CASSQFIRTGGGNEKLFF. As DNA, the CDR3 is TGTGCCAGCAGCCAATTTATCAGGACAGGGGGCGGAAATGAAAAACTGTTTTTT. Supplemented by reference TRBV11-2 and TRBJ1-4, the full variable domain reads EAGVAQSPRYKIIEKRQSVAFWCNPISGHATLYWYQQILGQGPKLLIQFQNNGVVDDSQLPKDRFSAERLKGVDSTLKIQPAKLEDSAVYLCASSQFIRTGGGNEKLFFGSGTQLSVL.

The chain carries TRBV25-1 and TRBJ2-3, with 7 bases that match TRBD1. CDR3 length: 16 amino acids. V lost 3 bases to trimming and J lost 1 base; unmatched junction nucleotides: 7. Germline CDR1 and CDR2: MGHDK and SYGVNS. CDR3 loop: CASSDPGGRGTDTQYF. In nucleotides, the CDR3 is TGTGCCAGCAGTGATCCAGGGGGACGGGGCACAGATACGCAGTATTTT.

The rearrangement joins TRBV4-3 to TRBJ2-2; 8 bases are a match to TRBD1. Trimming cost V 4 bases and J 3 bases; bases outside gene matches: 7. Germline values: CDR1 LGHNA, CDR2 YSLEER. There are 16 residues in the CDR3. The CDR3 nucleotides read TGCGCCAGCAGCCCGCTCGGACAGGGTTACACCGGGGAGCTGTTTTTT. Residues: CASSPLGQGYTGELFF.

This clonotype was observed at least ten times. CDR3 amino acids: CSAVPPREGFIQYF. Written as DNA, the CDR3 is TGCAGTGCTGTCCCACCTAGGGAAGGGTTCATTCAGTACTTC. The chain combines TRBV20-1 with TRBJ2-4; no definite D call. CDR1 and CDR2 from the germline V gene are DFQATT and SNEGSKA (reference sequence). The CDR3 has 14 amino acids. The V and J ends lost 5 bases and 9 bases respectively, with 20 bases between them.

This clonotype was seen more than once but under ten times. This chain uses TRBV7-2 with TRBJ2-3; 7 bases are shared with TRBD2. The CDR3 runs 16 residues. The trim removed 1 base at V and 0 bases at J, leaving 4 bases unmatched. The germline CDR1 and CDR2 sequences are SGHTA and FQGNSA. The CDR3: CASSLDRGGSTDTQYF. The CDR3 nucleotides are TGTGCCAGCAGCTTAGATCGCGGGGGTAGCACAGATACGCAGTATTTT. Filled out from reference TRBV7-2 and TRBJ2-3, the complete variable domain reads GAGVSQSPSNKVTEKGKDVELRCDPISGHTALYWYRQSLGQGLEFLIYFQGNSAPDKSGLPSDRFSAERTGGSVSTLTIQRTQQEDSAVYLCASSLDRGGSTDTQYFGPGTRLTVL.

In its sample, this clonotype was seen many times. The chain links TRBV12-3 or TRBV12-4 to TRBJ1-1, with D perhaps matching TRBD1 (6 bases). Trimming shortened V by 6 bases and J by 1 base, and 18 bases separated the two germline ends. The CDR3 consists of 16 residues. The CDR3 DNA reads as TGTGCCAGCAGCCAGGGGAGGGGCGGGGGGAACACTGAAGCTTTCTTT. Its translation is CASSQGRGGGNTEAFF.

The table lists this clonotype with a few counts. J is TRBJ1-4 and V is TRBV5-1; TRBD1 matches at 9 bases. CDR3 length: 16 residues. Looked up from germline, CDR1 is SGHRS and CDR2 is YFSETQ. Germline trimming cut 5 bases from V and 5 bases from J; bases unmatched to any gene: 10. This CDR3 reads CASRRSTGGENEKLFF. CDR3 coding DNA: TGCGCCAGCAGACGCTCCACAGGGGGCGAAAATGAAAAACTGTTTTTT.

The table lists this clonotype with many counts. V usage is TRBV12-3 or TRBV12-4 and J usage is TRBJ2-2; the D is unclear. The CDR3 runs 13 residues. Between the trimmed V and J ends, which lost 5 bases and 2 bases, there was a span of 6 bases. The chain's CDR3 is CASSPLNTGELFF. CDR3 DNA: TGTGCCAGCAGTCCACTAAACACCGGGGAGCTGTTTTTT.

V gene TRBV7-9 combines with J gene TRBJ2-3; D is uncertain. Looked up from germline, CDR1 is SEHNR and CDR2 is FQNEAQ (reference sequence). Trimming took off 4 bases at V and 4 bases at J, with 15 bases between the two ends. The CDR3 loop spans 15 amino acids. CDR3 amino acids: CASSSGALPPDTQYF. DNA for the CDR3: TGTGCCAGCAGCTCCGGAGCGCTACCCCCAGATACGCAGTATTTT. Based on the CDR3 plus reference TRBV7-9 and TRBJ2-3, the full variable domain is DTGVSQNPRHKITKRGQNVTFRCDPISEHNRLYWYRQTLGQGPEFLTYFQNEAQLEKSRLLSDRFSAERPKGSFSTLEIQRTEQGDSAMYLCASSSGALPPDTQYFGPGTRLTVL.

This clonotype was recorded a few times. V gene TRBV10-3 combines with J gene TRBJ2-2, with 7 bases aligning to TRBD1. The CDR3 consists of 14 residues. From germline, CDR1 is ENHRY and CDR2 SYGVKD. J gave up 4 bases and V 10 bases, and 9 bases lay outside the gene matches. This chain's CDR3 is CATTATGLTGELFF. CDR3 DNA: TGTGCCACCACAGCGACAGGGCTCACCGGGGAGCTGTTTTTT.

This clonotype was found a few times. V usage is TRBV29-1 and J usage is TRBJ1-1; TRBD1 aligns across 8 bases. The CDR3 length is 14 residues. Germline V CDR1 and CDR2: SQVTM, ANQGSEA. The V segment lost 6 bases and the J segment 7 bases; nucleotides outside the gene matches: 13. The CDR3 nucleotides read TGCAGCGTCTACGGACAGGGACAAAAGTTTGAAGCTTTCTTT. It encodes CSVYGQGQKFEAFF.

The chain carries TRBV19 and TRBJ2-2; 9 bases are shared with TRBD2. The V and J ends lost 3 bases and 4 bases, in that order; junction bases with no gene match: 3. The CDR3 is 15 amino acids. Germline assignment: CDR1 LNHDA and CDR2 SQIVND (reference sequence). In DNA, the CDR3 is TGTGCCAGTAGTATTCCGACTAGCGGCACCGGGGAGCTGTTTTTT. Amino acid sequence: CASSIPTSGTGELFF.

V is TRBV11-3 and J is TRBJ2-7; D tentatively reads TRBD1 or TRBD2 (5 bases each). The V gene lost 1 base and the J gene lost 0 bases, with 10 bases spanning the gap. The CDR3 is 15 residues long. The germline V gene has CDR1 SGHNT and CDR2 YENEEA. Here the CDR3 reads CASSLGFGTSYEQYF. The CDR3 nucleotides read TGTGCCAGCAGCTTAGGGTTCGGGACCTCCTACGAGCAGTACTTC.

A few counts support this clonotype. The chain is built from TRBV6-2 or TRBV6-3 and TRBJ2-1, with D unresolved. The germline V gene encodes CDR1 MNHEY and CDR2 SVGEGT. This CDR3 spans 12 amino acids. The ends were cut back, 3 bases at V and 5 bases at J, with 5 bases in the middle. CDR3 bases: TGTGCCAGCAGTTATGTTAACAATGAGCAGTTCTTC. This gives the protein CASSYVNNEQFF.

The genes are TRBV5-6 and TRBJ1-5; 7 nucleotides match TRBD1. Germline V gene lookup returns CDR1 SGHDT and CDR2 YYEEEE. The J segment lost 5 bases and the V segment lost 3 bases, leaving 8 bases of the junction unmatched. The CDR3 runs to 15 residues. The CDR3, as DNA: TGTGCCAGCAGCTCCGAGGGACAGAAAGATCAGCCCCAGCATTTT. It translates to CASSSEGQKDQPQHF.

V is TRBV5-1 and J is TRBJ2-1; D is unclear. Germline values: CDR1 SGHRS, CDR2 YFSETQ. Between the trimmed V and J ends, which lost 2 bases and 8 bases, there was a span of 14 bases. The CDR3 sequence is 14 residues long. In nucleotides, the CDR3 is TGCGCCAGCAGCTTATGGGGTGCTACCTATGAGCAGTTCTTC. It yields the protein CASSLWGATYEQFF.

This chain uses TRBV14 with TRBJ2-7, with a weak D call TRBD1 (5 bases). The CDR3 length is 17 residues. Germline CDR1 and CDR2: SGHDN and FVKESK. Trimming stripped 4 bases from V and 1 base from J, with 20 bases between. The CDR3 sequence: CASSPLPTGPGSYEQYF. CDR3 in DNA: TGTGCCAGCAGCCCACTGCCCACCGGGCCAGGGTCCTACGAGCAGTACTTC.

The V gene is TRBV5-6, the J gene TRBJ2-7; TRBD2 matches 7 bases. CDR1 is SGHDT and CDR2 is YYEEEE in the germline V gene. J gave up 3 bases and V 4 bases, and 10 bases lay outside the gene matches. This CDR3 is 15 amino acids long. This CDR3 is CASSKTTSDRYEQYF. CDR3 DNA sequence: TGTGCCAGCAGCAAAACTACTAGCGATCGCTACGAGCAGTACTTC.

This clonotype was seen a few times. The gene calls are TRBV20-1 and TRBJ2-4; D unclear. The CDR3 runs 14 residues. CDR1 and CDR2 (germline): DFQATT, SNEGSKA (reference sequence). V was shortened by 5 bases and J by 0 bases, with 11 bases between the two germline ends. CDR3 nucleotides: TGCAGTGCTGATTTTAGTGTAGCCAAAAACATTCAGTACTTC. Translating gives CSADFSVAKNIQYF.